This TCR beta chain was retrieved from a study of blood T cell repertoires in COVID-19. Clones were sequenced by immunoSEQ multiplex PCR, and TCRdb holds only the in-frame ones, with some missing. The sample shows tens of thousands of clones, just over 85% of them seen only once. The clonotype originates from a man between 70 and 80 years old with active or convalescent COVID-19. Input material: peripheral blood.

The CDR3 nucleotides read TGTGCCAGCAGCCGAGCGGGGGTTGGGACCCAGTACTTC. Protein product: CASSRAGVGTQYF. The chain is built from TRBV5-4 and TRBJ2-5; TRBD2 agrees at 8 bases. After removal of 4 bases from V and 7 bases from J, the junction contained 6 bases not matched to a gene. This CDR3 contains 13 residues. The V gene's germline CDR1 is SGHNT and CDR2 YYREEE (reference sequence). The variable domain in full, completed from reference TRBV5-4 and TRBJ2-5, reads ETGVTQSPTHLIKTRGQQVTLRCSSQSGHNTVSWYQQALGQGPQFIFQYYREEENGRGNFPPRFSGLQFPNYSSELNVNALELDDSALYLCASSRAGVGTQYFGPGTRLLVL.